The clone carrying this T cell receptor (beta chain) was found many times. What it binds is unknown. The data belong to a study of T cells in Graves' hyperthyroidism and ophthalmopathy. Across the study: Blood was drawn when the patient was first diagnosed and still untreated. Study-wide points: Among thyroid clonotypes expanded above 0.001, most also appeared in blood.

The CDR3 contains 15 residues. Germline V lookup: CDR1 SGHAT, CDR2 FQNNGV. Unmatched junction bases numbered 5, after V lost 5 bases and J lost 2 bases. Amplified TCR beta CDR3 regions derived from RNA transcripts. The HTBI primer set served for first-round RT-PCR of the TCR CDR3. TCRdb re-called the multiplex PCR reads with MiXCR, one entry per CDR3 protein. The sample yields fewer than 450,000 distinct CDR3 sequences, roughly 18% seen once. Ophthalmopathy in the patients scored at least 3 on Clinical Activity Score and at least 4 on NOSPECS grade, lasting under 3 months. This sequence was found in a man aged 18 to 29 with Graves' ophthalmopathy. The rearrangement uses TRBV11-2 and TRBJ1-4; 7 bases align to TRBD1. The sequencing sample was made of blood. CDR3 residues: CASSPQTGTNEKLFF. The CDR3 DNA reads TGTGCCAGCAGCCCCCAGACAGGGACTAATGAAAAACTGTTTTTT.